This TCR beta chain was found in a study of T cell responses to AZD1222 COVID-19 vaccine. Germline CDR1 ENHRY, CDR2 SYGVKD. Trimming removed 1 base from V and 3 bases from J, with 9 bases in between. The CDR3 is 14 residues long. Profiling relied on immunoSEQ multiplex PCR, and the TCRdb table lists in-frame clones only, not all of them. Found here are about 120,000 clones, 70% to 90% of them singletons; the top ten hold 3%. This clone was counted a single time. V and J are TRBV10-3 and TRBJ1-1; a weak D match, TRBD1 (5 bases). This TCR was recovered from an adult who received the AZD1222 COVID-19 vaccine. The starting material was peripheral blood, obtained 28 days after the second AZD1222 dose. The CDR3 loop reads CAISEYDSYTEAFF. DNA for the CDR3: TGTGCCATCAGTGAGTACGACAGCTACACTGAAGCTTTCTTT.